The 9 T cell receptor beta chains listed next were all sequenced from one sample in a study of graft-versus-host responses after intestinal transplantation. The repertoire was sequenced with immunoSEQ multiplex PCR; TCRdb's copy has only in-frame clones and lacks some. The profile shows about 63,000 clones, roughly 89% of them singletons. Graft tissue was processed to release intraepithelial and lamina propria lymphocytes. Here the sequenced sample was ileum tissue, taken approximately 56 weeks after transplant. Receptors originate from a human patient who received an intestinal transplant, so some T cells may come from the graft donor.

The chain couples TRBV27 to TRBJ2-1, with D hard to call. The CDR3 runs to 15 residues. Germline CDR1 is MNHEY and CDR2 is SMNVEV (reference sequence). Trimming took off 2 bases at V and 7 bases at J, with 15 bases between the two ends. In nucleotides, the CDR3 is TGTGCCAGCAGTTTACCCCTCCCCGTCGAGAATGAGCAGTTCTTC. It yields the protein CASSLPLPVENEQFF.

The chain has TRBV28 and TRBJ1-5; no firm D call. The germline V gene encodes CDR1 MDHEN and CDR2 SYDVKM. Trimming removed 3 bases from V and 8 bases from J, with 2 bases in between. CDR3 length: 10 amino acids. For the CDR3, the DNA is TGTGCCAGCAGTTTGGAGCCCCAGCATTTT. It encodes CASSLEPQHF.

The CDR3: CASSLGLAGDEQYF. CDR3 nucleotide sequence: TGTGCCAGCAGTTTGGGTCTAGCGGGAGACGAGCAGTACTTC. V gene TRBV28 combines with J gene TRBJ2-7, with 10 bases lining up with TRBD2. The length of the CDR3 is 14 residues. Losses at the gene ends were 3 bases for V and 5 bases for J; bases not matched to a gene: 4. The germline V gene has CDR1 MDHEN and CDR2 SYDVKM.

This clone was counted a single time. V is TRBV6-5 and J is TRBJ2-3, with D perhaps TRBD2 (6 bases). The V gene's germline CDR1 is MNHEY and CDR2 SVGAGI. The CDR3 runs to 16 residues. Trimming shortened V by 0 bases and J by 4 bases, and 14 bases separated the two germline ends. In nucleotides, the CDR3 is TGTGCCAGCAGTTACTCGGTATTGACTAGTTCAGATACGCAGTATTTT. Its protein product is CASSYSVLTSSDTQYF.

The chain uses TRBV7-2 and TRBJ2-1; the match to TRBD2 covers 11 bases. The CDR3 contains 19 residues. The germline V gene has CDR1 SGHTA and CDR2 FQGNSA. The V segment lost 0 bases and the J segment 3 bases; nucleotides outside the gene matches: 10. CDR3 residues: CASSLASWATSGNYNEQFF. Written as DNA, the CDR3 is TGTGCCAGCAGCTTAGCCTCTTGGGCGACTAGCGGGAACTACAATGAGCAGTTCTTC.

The chain couples TRBV9 to TRBJ2-1; 10 bases agree with TRBD2. The germline CDR1 and CDR2 sequences are SGDLS and YYNGEE. This CDR3 has 15 residues. After removal of 3 bases from V and 8 bases from J, the junction contained 8 bases not matched to a gene. The CDR3 sequence is CASSGSGRVSDEQFF. CDR3 sequence (DNA): TGTGCCAGCAGCGGGAGCGGGAGGGTGTCTGATGAGCAGTTCTTC.

V usage is TRBV11-2 and J usage is TRBJ1-1; D ambiguous. From germline, CDR1 is SGHAT and CDR2 FQNNGV. V was cut by 3 bases and J by 1 base, with 6 bases left in between. The CDR3 spans 13 residues. The CDR3 protein is CASSLRENTEAFF. CDR3 bases: TGTGCCAGCAGCTTGCGGGAGAACACTGAAGCTTTCTTT.

The rearrangement links TRBV5-1 to TRBJ2-7, with 10 nucleotides matching TRBD2. Trimming took 2 bases from V and 0 from J; bases not matched to a gene: 2. CDR3 size: 15 residues. Germline-derived CDR1 and CDR2 are SGHRS and YFSETQ. The CDR3 region is CASSFSGRSSYEQYF. DNA of the CDR3: TGCGCCAGCAGCTTTAGCGGGAGGAGCTCCTACGAGCAGTACTTC. Combining the CDR3 with reference TRBV5-1 and TRBJ2-7 gives the whole variable domain KAGVTQTPRYLIKTRGQQVTLSCSPISGHRSVSWYQQTPGQGLQFLFEYFSETQRNKGNFPGRFSGRQFSNSRSEMNVSTLELGDSALYLCASSFSGRSSYEQYFGPGTRLTVT.

This clone was recorded only once. This chain joins TRBV29-1 and TRBJ1-2, with D possibly TRBD1 on 5 matching bases. Trimming shortened V by 3 bases and J by 4 bases, and 15 bases separated the two germline ends. The CDR3 loop spans 14 amino acids. CDR1 is SQVTM, CDR2 ANQGSEA, per germline. The CDR3 reads CSVESPGRTYGYTF. CDR3 in DNA: TGCAGCGTTGAGTCCCCGGGACGGACCTATGGCTACACCTTC.